This paragraph reports one T cell receptor (beta chain). CDR1 is SGHTA, CDR2 FQGNSA, per germline. With 4 bases clipped from V and 6 bases from J, the junction kept 5 bases outside the gene matches. This CDR3 has 15 residues. These data are taken from a study of blood T cell repertoires in COVID-19. Overall study context: Acute and convalescent COVID-19 samples came from the United States, Italy and Spain.

This table comes from immunoSEQ multiplex PCR, and its TCRdb copy is limited to in-frame clones, with some not included. The sample holds about 190,000 clones, 80% to 90% seen once. This receptor was identified in a man in his 70s with active or convalescent COVID-19. The sequencing sample was made of peripheral blood. This sequence joins TRBV7-2 and TRBJ2-3, with 12 bases aligning to TRBD2. The CDR3 region is CASSYTSGGWDTQYF. Written as DNA, the CDR3 is TGTGCCAGCAGCTACACTAGCGGGGGGTGGGATACGCAGTATTTT.